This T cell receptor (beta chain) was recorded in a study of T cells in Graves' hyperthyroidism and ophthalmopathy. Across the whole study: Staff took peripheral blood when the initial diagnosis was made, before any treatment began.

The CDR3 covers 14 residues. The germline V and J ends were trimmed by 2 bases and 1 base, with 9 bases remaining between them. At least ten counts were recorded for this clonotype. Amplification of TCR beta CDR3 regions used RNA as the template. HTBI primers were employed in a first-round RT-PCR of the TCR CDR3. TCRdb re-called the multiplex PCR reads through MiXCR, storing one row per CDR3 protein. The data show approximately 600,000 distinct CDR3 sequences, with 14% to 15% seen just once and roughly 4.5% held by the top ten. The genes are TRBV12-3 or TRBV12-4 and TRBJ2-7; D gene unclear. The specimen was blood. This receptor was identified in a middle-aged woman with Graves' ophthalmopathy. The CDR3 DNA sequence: TGTGCCAGCAGTTTATCGACTCTTTCCTACGAGCAGTACTTC. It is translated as CASSLSTLSYEQYF.